The source of this T cell receptor (beta chain) is a study of human T cells and chemical hapten exposure. General study points: TCRs exceeding 1 in 1000 frequency stayed unchanged with DPC sensitization.

CDR3 size: 12 residues. V gave up 7 bases and J gave up 0 bases, with 9 bases separating them. CDR1 SQVTM and CDR2 ANQGSEA come from the germline V gene. Each CDR3 protein gets one entry after TCRdb re-called the RACE reads with MiXCR. In the table there are around 85,000 distinct CDR3 sequences, 10% to 15% of which are singletons. This clonotype was observed a few times. Its antigen is not known. Specified time point: patch test 3, about 24 weeks after DPC sensitization. Treatment noted: therapeutic diphenylcyclopropenone sensitization with weekly scalp DPC. Blood draws came first, before each patch test. Sample donors consisted of patients with alopecia, aged 18 to 70 years, who were suitable for DPC.

This sequence was found in a woman between 45 and 65 years old with alopecia areata. Some clones in this sample may be carry-over from other donors' samples. The sample was whole blood, taken in connection with sensitization to the hapten diphenylcyclopropenone (DPC). The J gene is TRBJ1-1, the V gene TRBV29-1, with D uncertain. The CDR3 bases are TGCAGCGGTGGATTAATGAACACTGAAGCTTTCTTT. It is translated as CSGGLMNTEAFF.